These T cell receptor beta chains were read from a single sample in a study of regulatory T cells in long-lasting Graves disease. From the multiplex PCR reads, TCRdb called clonotypes with MiXCR, one entry per CDR3 protein. The sample records 300,000 to 400,000 distinct CDR3 sequences, 15% to 20% being singletons. The sample here was peripheral blood mononuclear cells (PBMCs), taken at new diagnosis, from a patient treated with antithyroid drugs. All receptors come from a female donor with Graves disease. Both conserved end residues are part of each CDR3. Each record gives: V gene, D gene, clone size, J gene, CDR3 DNA, CDR3 protein. A D gene is named only where the DNA matches it firmly. The size field is filled for only some rows; it gives once, few, many or a size class.

TRBV11-2	TRBD2	.	TRBJ2-1	TGTGCCAGCAGCTTAGAAGTGTTGCGGGGGAGCACACCAATAGGGGAGCAGTTCTTC	CASSLEVLRGSTPIGEQFF
TRBV7-2	.	.	TRBJ2-7	TGTGCCAGCAGCTTAGGTTTAGGGGGGGCCCGGAACGAGCAGTACTTC	CASSLGLGGARNEQYF
TRBV11-3	.	many	TRBJ2-7	TGTGCCAGCGGCCGCCGGGACGGTATATACGAGCAGTACTTC	CASGRRDGIYEQYF
TRBV28	TRBD1	few	TRBJ1-2	TGTGCCAGCAGCTCAATCCCGGGACAGCTGTTTAACTATGGCTACACCTTC	CASSSIPGQLFNYGYTF
TRBV20-1	.	.	TRBJ2-3	TGCAGTGCCAGAGTGGCATCTAGAATCGGGGCAGATACGCAGTATTTT	CSARVASRIGADTQYF
TRBV12-3/TRBV12-4	.	many	TRBJ2-6	TGTGCCAGCAGTTTCCTATTCAGTGACAGCTCTGGGGCCAACGTCCTGACTTTC	CASSFLFSDSSGANVLTF
TRBV7-9	TRBD1	many	TRBJ1-1	TGTGCCAGCAGAGTCCCGACAGGGATGAACACTGAAGCTTTCTTT	CASRVPTGMNTEAFF
TRBV5-1	.	many	TRBJ1-5	TGCGCCAGCAGCTTGGAAGGGGCTCCGGAGCCCCAGCATTTT	CASSLEGAPEPQHF
TRBV24-1	TRBD2	.	TRBJ2-1	TGTGCCACCAGTGACCCGACTAGCGGGAGTTCCTACAATGAGCAGTTCTTC	CATSDPTSGSSYNEQFF
TRBV4-2	.	many	TRBJ1-5	TGTGCCAGCGGGGCCCGGGGGCTCAATCAGCCCCAGCATTTT	CASGARGLNQPQHF
TRBV7-9	.	many	TRBJ2-7	TGTGCCAGCAGCTTACCCCTGACCCCATCCTACGAGCAGTACTTC	CASSLPLTPSYEQYF
TRBV20-1	TRBD2	many	TRBJ2-7	TGCAGTGCTATCTCCTCGGTAGCGGGAGAAATCGACGAGCAGTACTTC	CSAISSVAGEIDEQYF
TRBV10-2	.	.	TRBJ1-4	TGCGCCAGCAGTGATTTGGGGAGTACAGCTAATGAAAAACTGTTTTTT	CASSDLGSTANEKLFF
TRBV30	TRBD2	many	TRBJ2-1	TGTGCCTGGAGTGCGACTAGCGGGAGCGATGAGCAGTTCTTC	CAWSATSGSDEQFF
TRBV6-1	TRBD2	.	TRBJ2-1	TGTGCCAGCAGTGAATGGGGGAGGGCCGATGGTGAGCAGTTCTTC	CASSEWGRADGEQFF
TRBV25-1	.	.	TRBJ1-4	TGTGCCAGCTCCGCGGGGTCAACTAATGAAAAACTGTTTTTT	CASSAGSTNEKLFF
TRBV30	TRBD1	many	TRBJ1-5	TGTGCCTGGAGTGTAGGGGGCGATCAGCCCCAGCATTTT	CAWSVGGDQPQHF
TRBV25-1	.	many	TRBJ2-1	TGTGCCAGCAGTGAATGGTCCGGGGTGGGGCATGATGAGCAGTTCTTC	CASSEWSGVGHDEQFF
TRBV6-2/TRBV6-3	.	few	TRBJ2-2	TGTGCCAGCAGTTACCTCCGAGGGGAGCTGTTTTTT	CASSYLRGELFF
TRBV7-9	TRBD1	many	TRBJ1-2	TGTGCCAGCAGCTCGGGACAGGGGGCGGATGGCTACACCTTC	CASSSGQGADGYTF
TRBV14	.	many	TRBJ2-5	TGTGCCAGCAGCCAAGATCTATGGCAGGGGAGGAAAGAGACCCAGTACTTC	CASSQDLWQGRKETQYF
TRBV19	.	many	TRBJ2-7	TGTGCCAGTAGTCTGGACCGGAGCTCCTACGAGCAGTACTTC	CASSLDRSSYEQYF
TRBV19	TRBD1	many	TRBJ1-5	TGTGCCAGTAGTATGGGAAGGGGGCCTAGCAATCAGCCCCAGCATTTT	CASSMGRGPSNQPQHF
TRBV20-1	TRBD1	many	TRBJ1-6	TGCAGTGCTAGTGCGGGGACAGGAAATTCACCCCTCCACTTT	CSASAGTGNSPLHF
TRBV28	.	many	TRBJ2-5	TGTGCCAGCAGGAAGATATGGGATGGAGAGACCCAGTACTTC	CASRKIWDGETQYF
TRBV12-3/TRBV12-4	TRBD2	many	TRBJ2-1	TGTGCCAGCAGTTTCCCTAGCGGGGACTCCTACAATGAGCAGTTCTTC	CASSFPSGDSYNEQFF
TRBV7-9	TRBD2	few	TRBJ2-1	TGTGCCAGCAGCACGATTAGCGGGAATGAGCAGTTCTTC	CASSTISGNEQFF
TRBV9	.	.	TRBJ2-1	TGTGCCAGCAGCGGACAGGCCGGGAACAATGAGCAGTTCTTC	CASSGQAGNNEQFF
TRBV5-1	.	many	TRBJ2-5	TGTGCCAGCAGCTTTTACATGGGAGAGACCCAGTACTTC	CASSFYMGETQYF
TRBV5-6	.	few	TRBJ2-7	TGTGCCAGCAGCTTTGTAGTGGCCTCCTACGAGCAGTACTTC	CASSFVVASYEQYF
TRBV20-1	.	many	TRBJ2-3	TGCAGTGCTTCGCGACTTGCGGCAGACTATGGGGATACGCAGTATTTT	CSASRLAADYGDTQYF
TRBV11-3	.	many	TRBJ2-3	TGTGCCAGCAGCATCGCCTCAGATACGCAGTATTTT	CASSIASDTQYF
TRBV29-1	TRBD1	many	TRBJ2-5	TGCAGCGTGAGGACAGGGGAGGACGAGACCCAGTACTTC	CSVRTGEDETQYF
TRBV5-1	TRBD1	.	TRBJ1-2	TGCGCCAGCAGCTCCTCGAGGACAGGGACCCACTATGGCTACACCTTC	CASSSSRTGTHYGYTF
TRBV11-3	.	many	TRBJ2-1	TGTGCCAGCAGCTCGGACTACGGGGGCTCCTACAATGAGCAGTTCTTC	CASSSDYGGSYNEQFF
TRBV27	TRBD1	.	TRBJ1-5	TGTGCCAGCAGTTTATCGACAGGGGGCGATCAGCCCCAGCATTTT	CASSLSTGGDQPQHF
TRBV7-9	.	.	TRBJ2-5	TGTGCCAGCAGACCGGCAGGGGGGGCGGGGGAGACCCAGTACTTC	CASRPAGGAGETQYF
TRBV24-1	TRBD2	.	TRBJ2-1	TGTGCCACCAGTGATTCGACTAGCGGGACTAATGAGCAGTTCTTC	CATSDSTSGTNEQFF
TRBV3-1	.	many	TRBJ2-7	TGTGCCAGCAGCCAAGATCGGGCCAGCAAGACGCGGCAGTACTTC	CASSQDRASKTRQYF
TRBV19	.	.	TRBJ1-5	TGTGCCAGTAACGCTGGGAGCAATCAGCCCCAGCATTTT	CASNAGSNQPQHF
TRBV7-8	.	many	TRBJ1-1	TGTGCCAGCAGCTTAAAAGCTGGGGATATCCCCTACACTGAAGCTTTCTTT	CASSLKAGDIPYTEAFF
TRBV12-3/TRBV12-4	.	.	TRBJ2-3	TGTGTCAGCACCGCGACGGGGGTCAGCACAGATACGCAGTATTTT	CVSTATGVSTDTQYF
TRBV11-2	.	.	TRBJ2-1	TGTGCCAGCAGCCCCCGGAGTTTCGAGCAGTTCTTC	CASSPRSFEQFF
TRBV28	TRBD1	many	TRBJ2-7	TGTGCCAGCAGTCAACCCGGGACAGGATGGGGCCACGAGCAGTACTTC	CASSQPGTGWGHEQYF
TRBV15	.	few	TRBJ2-6	TGTGCCACCAGCAGAATCATCTCTGGGGCCAACGTCCTGACTTTC	CATSRIISGANVLTF
TRBV9	TRBD1	few	TRBJ2-2	TGTGCCAGCAGAGGCAGGGGGCAAACCGGGGAGCTGTTTTTT	CASRGRGQTGELFF
TRBV11-3	TRBD2	.	TRBJ2-2	TGTGCCAGCAGCTTACTAGCGGGAGGAGGGGCCGGGGAGCTGTTTTTT	CASSLLAGGGAGELFF
TRBV28	TRBD1	many	TRBJ1-5	TGTGCCAGCAGTTCCGGGACAGTTCCCCAGCATTTT	CASSSGTVPQHF
TRBV19	.	.	TRBJ1-3	TGTGCCAGTAGTGTAGCCGGGAGTCGATCTGGAAACACCATATATTTT	CASSVAGSRSGNTIYF
TRBV29-1	TRBD1	many	TRBJ1-2	TGCAGCGTGAAGCAGGGGGTCTATGGCTACACCTTC	CSVKQGVYGYTF
TRBV3-1	.	many	TRBJ2-7	TGTGCCAGCAGCCAAGATGCATACGAGCAGTACTTC	CASSQDAYEQYF
TRBV12-3/TRBV12-4	.	.	TRBJ1-1	TGTGCCAGCAGTTTACTGGGGCTTGAAGCTTTCTTT	CASSLLGLEAFF
TRBV18	.	many	TRBJ1-5	TGTGCCAGCTCACCACTTAGGGGGAGAGGTAATCAGCCCCAGCATTTT	CASSPLRGRGNQPQHF
TRBV7-2	.	many	TRBJ2-5	TGTGCCAGCAGCTTCCAGGGGGGGAGAGAGACCCAGTACTTC	CASSFQGGRETQYF
TRBV6-2/TRBV6-3	TRBD2	many	TRBJ2-3	TGTGCCAGCAGTAGACTAGCGGATAGCACAGATACGCAGTATTTT	CASSRLADSTDTQYF